This T cell receptor beta chain was obtained from a study of CD8+CD57+ T cells in acquired aplastic anemia. In germline, CDR1 is SNHLY, CDR2 FYNNEI. This CDR3 has 16 residues. With 3 bases removed from V and 11 bases from J, the gap between germline ends came to 25 bases. Details on this clonotype: Its antigen is still unknown. This may arise from a read error, as a much more abundant clone is one base away.

TCR beta VDJ and CDR3 profiling used genomic DNA as template. TCRdb processed the reads anew with MiXCR; each CDR3 protein has one entry. The profile shows about 200,000 distinct CDR3 sequences, roughly 35% of them singletons. Broader study findings: Patients and controls shared under 30 CD8+ CDR3 sequences, highly expressed in patients. Controls and patients did not differ significantly in CD8+ Simpson's diversity.

The source of this sequence is a human donor in good health, serving as a control. Sequenced material: sorted CD4+, CD8+, or CD8+CD57+ T cells (not recorded which) from PBMCs. V gene TRBV2 combines with J gene TRBJ2-5; D not resolved. CDR3 residues: CASSDLVGKLYNEQYF. In DNA, the CDR3 is TGTGCCAGCAGTGATTTAGTTGGTAAGCTCTACAATGAGCAGTACTTC.